Sequencing of this TCR beta chain was carried out in a study of T cells in narcolepsy. A remark on this clone: Its cognate antigen is unknown.

Findings of the study overall: Reportedly, autoreactive clonotypes were serially detected in patients' blood but not controls'. Comparing one patient's CSF and blood CD4+ clonotypes highlighted HCRT- and TRIB2-specific autoreactive clonotypes.

This CDR3 comprises 16 residues. Assay: immunoSEQ multiplex PCR; the TCRdb copy retains only in-frame clones and omits some. This table holds about 35,000 clones, around 87% found once. Sequenced input: CD45RA- memory CD4+ T cells from PBMCs. The J gene is TRBJ2-4, the V gene TRBV21-1; TRBD1 was called by the table and not checked on the DNA. TRBV21-1 is a pseudogene segment. The TCR was taken from a human donor with narcolepsy. This CDR3 is CASSSRQVLAKNIQYF. The CDR3 DNA is TGTGCCAGCAGCTCAAGACAGGTTCTAGCCAAAAACATTCAGTACTTC.